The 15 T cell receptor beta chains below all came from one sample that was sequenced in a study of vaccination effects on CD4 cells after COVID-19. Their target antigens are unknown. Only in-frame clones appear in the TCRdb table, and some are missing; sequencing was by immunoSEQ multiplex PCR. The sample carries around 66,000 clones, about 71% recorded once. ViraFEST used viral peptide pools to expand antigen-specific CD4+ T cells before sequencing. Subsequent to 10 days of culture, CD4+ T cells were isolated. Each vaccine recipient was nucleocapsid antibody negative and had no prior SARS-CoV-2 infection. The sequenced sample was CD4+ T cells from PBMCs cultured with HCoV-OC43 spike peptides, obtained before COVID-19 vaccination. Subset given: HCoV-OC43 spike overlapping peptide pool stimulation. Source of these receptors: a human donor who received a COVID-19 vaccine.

CDR3 nucleotide sequence: TGCGCCAGCAGACAGGGAGGGGACACCGGGGAGCTGTTTTTT. Its protein product is CASRQGGDTGELFF. V is TRBV10-2 and J is TRBJ2-2; maybe TRBD2 (7 bases). The CDR3 runs to 14 residues. CDR1 WSHSY and CDR2 SAAADI come from the germline V gene. V was pared by 6 bases and J by 3 bases, with 11 bases between.

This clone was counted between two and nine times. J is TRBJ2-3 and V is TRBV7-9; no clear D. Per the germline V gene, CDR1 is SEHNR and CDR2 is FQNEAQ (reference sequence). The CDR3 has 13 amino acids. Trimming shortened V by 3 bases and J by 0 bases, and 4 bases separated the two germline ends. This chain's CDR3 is CASSFYSTDTQYF. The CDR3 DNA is TGTGCCAGCAGCTTCTATAGCACAGATACGCAGTATTTT.

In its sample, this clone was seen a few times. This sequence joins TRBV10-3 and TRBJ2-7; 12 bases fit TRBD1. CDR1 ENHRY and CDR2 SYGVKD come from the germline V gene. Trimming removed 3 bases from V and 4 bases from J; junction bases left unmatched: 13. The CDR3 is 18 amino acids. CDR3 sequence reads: CAISESYGTGQGAYEQYV. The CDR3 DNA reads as TGTGCCATCAGTGAATCCTACGGAACGGGACAGGGGGCTTACGAGCAGTACGTC.

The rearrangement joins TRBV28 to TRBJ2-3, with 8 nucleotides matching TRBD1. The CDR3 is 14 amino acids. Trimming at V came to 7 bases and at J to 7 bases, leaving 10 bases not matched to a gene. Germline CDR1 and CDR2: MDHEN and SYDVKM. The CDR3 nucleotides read TGTGCCAGCACCGAGGACAGGGTGGATAATACGCAGTATTTT. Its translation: CASTEDRVDNTQYF. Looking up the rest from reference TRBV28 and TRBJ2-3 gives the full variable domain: DVKVTQSSRYLVKRTGEKVFLECVQDMDHENMFWYRQDPGLGLRLIYFSYDVKMKEKGDIPEGYSVSREKKERFSLILESASTNQTSMYLCASTEDRVDNTQYFGPGTRLTVL.

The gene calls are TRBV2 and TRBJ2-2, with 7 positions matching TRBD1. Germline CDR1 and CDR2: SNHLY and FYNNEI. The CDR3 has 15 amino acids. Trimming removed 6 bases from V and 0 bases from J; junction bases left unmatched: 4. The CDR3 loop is CASSAGGSNTGELFF. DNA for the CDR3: TGTGCCAGCAGCGCAGGGGGATCGAACACCGGGGAGCTGTTTTTT.

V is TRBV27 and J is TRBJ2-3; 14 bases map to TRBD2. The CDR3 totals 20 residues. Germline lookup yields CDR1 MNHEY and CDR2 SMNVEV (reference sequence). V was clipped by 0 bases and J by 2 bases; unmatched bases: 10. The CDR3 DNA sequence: TGTGCCAGCAGTTTATCACCCCCCAGACTAGCGGGGGGGTTCACAGATACGCAGTATTTT. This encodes CASSLSPPRLAGGFTDTQYF.

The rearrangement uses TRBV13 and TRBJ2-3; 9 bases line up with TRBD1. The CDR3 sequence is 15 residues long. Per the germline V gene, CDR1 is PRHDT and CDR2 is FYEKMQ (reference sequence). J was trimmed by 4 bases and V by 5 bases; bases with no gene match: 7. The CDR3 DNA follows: TGTGCCAGCAGCGCACGGGACAGGGCATCAGATACGCAGTATTTT. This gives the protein CASSARDRASDTQYF. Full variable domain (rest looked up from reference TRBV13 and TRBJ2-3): AAGVIQSPRHLIKEKRETATLKCYPIPRHDTVYWYQQGPGQDPQFLISFYEKMQSDKGSIPDRFSAQQFSDYHSELNMSSLELGDSALYFCASSARDRASDTQYFGPGTRLTVL.

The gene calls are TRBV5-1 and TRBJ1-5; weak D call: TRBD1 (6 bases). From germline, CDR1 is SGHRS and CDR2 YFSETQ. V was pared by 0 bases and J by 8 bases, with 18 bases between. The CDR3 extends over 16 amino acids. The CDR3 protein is CASSLEGTSQGEPQHF. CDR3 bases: TGCGCCAGCAGCTTGGAAGGGACATCCCAGGGAGAGCCCCAGCATTTT.

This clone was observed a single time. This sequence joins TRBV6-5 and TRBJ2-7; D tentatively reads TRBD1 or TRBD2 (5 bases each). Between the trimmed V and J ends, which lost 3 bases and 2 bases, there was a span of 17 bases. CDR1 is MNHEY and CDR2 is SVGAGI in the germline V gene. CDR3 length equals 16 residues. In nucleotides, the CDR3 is TGTGCCAGCAGTTATGGCGAGGGGCACAGCACCTACGAGCAGTACGTC. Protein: CASSYGEGHSTYEQYV.

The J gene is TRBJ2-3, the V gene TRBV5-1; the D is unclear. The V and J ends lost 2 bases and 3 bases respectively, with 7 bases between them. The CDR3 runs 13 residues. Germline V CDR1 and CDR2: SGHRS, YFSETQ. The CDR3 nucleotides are TGCGCCAGCAGCTTACGAGCGACAGATACGCAGTATTTT. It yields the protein CASSLRATDTQYF.

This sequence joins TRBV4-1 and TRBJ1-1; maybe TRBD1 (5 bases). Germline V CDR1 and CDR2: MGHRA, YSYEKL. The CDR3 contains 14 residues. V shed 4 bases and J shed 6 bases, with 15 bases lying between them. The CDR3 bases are TGCGCCAGCAGCCTCTGGTCAGGGAATCCTGAAGCTTTCTTT. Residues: CASSLWSGNPEAFF.

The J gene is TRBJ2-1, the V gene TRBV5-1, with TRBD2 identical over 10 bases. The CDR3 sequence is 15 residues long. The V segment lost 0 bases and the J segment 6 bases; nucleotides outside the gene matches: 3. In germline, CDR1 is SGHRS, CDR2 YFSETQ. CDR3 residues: CASSLDPSGGNEQFF. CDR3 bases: TGCGCCAGCAGCTTGGATCCTAGCGGGGGCAATGAGCAGTTCTTC.

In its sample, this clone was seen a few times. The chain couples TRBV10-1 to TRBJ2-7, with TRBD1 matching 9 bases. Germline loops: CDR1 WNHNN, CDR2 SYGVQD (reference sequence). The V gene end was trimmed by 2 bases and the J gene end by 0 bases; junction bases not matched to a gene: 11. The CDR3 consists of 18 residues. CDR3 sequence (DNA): TGCGCCAGCAGTGAGCTTGACAGGGGGACAGGTGGCTCCTACGAGCAGTACGTC. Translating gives CASSELDRGTGGSYEQYV.

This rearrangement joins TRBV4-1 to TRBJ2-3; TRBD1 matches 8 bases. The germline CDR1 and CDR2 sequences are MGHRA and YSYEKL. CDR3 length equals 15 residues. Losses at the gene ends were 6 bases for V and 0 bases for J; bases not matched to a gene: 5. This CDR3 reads CASRWTGFSTDTQYF. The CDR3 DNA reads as TGCGCCAGCAGATGGACAGGGTTTAGCACAGATACGCAGTATTTT.

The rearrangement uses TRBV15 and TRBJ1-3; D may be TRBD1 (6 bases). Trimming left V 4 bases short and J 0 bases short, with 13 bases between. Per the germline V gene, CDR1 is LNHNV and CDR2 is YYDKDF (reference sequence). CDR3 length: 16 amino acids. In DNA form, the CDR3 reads TGTGCCACCAGCAAGGGGGACCTGAGCTCTGGAAACACCATATATTTT. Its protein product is CATSKGDLSSGNTIYF.